This T cell receptor beta chain was found in a study of cytomegalovirus exposure and HLA in healthy donors. Trimming shortened V by 3 bases and J by 2 bases, and 20 bases separated the two germline ends. Germline V lookup: CDR1 ENHRY, CDR2 SYGVKD. This CDR3 has 17 residues. With respect to this clone: Its antigen is unknown.

Study-level results: Reports described diagnosis of cytomegalovirus status by the classifier as highly specific and sensitive.

Repertoires were generated with immunoSEQ multiplex PCR, while TCRdb's copy carries only in-frame clones and drops some. The data contain about 79,000 clones, roughly 93% of them singletons. This chain connects TRBV10-3 to TRBJ2-7; D is ambiguous. Sequencing was carried out using PBMCs. The clonotype originates from a woman aged 25 to 45 in good health and CMV-seronegative. CDR3 loop: CAISDSGLKKSAYEQYF. CDR3 sequence (DNA): TGTGCCATCAGTGACTCAGGCCTCAAGAAATCGGCCTACGAGCAGTACTTC.